These 14 T cell receptor beta chains share one sample of origin, sequenced in a study of regulatory T cells in long-lasting Graves disease. Time point meaning: newly diagnosed GD, antithyroid drugs for less than 3 months. PBMCs were the source of the RNA used for TCR sequencing. Arm-PCR of CDR3 regions with iRepertoire HTBI primers generated TCR beta libraries. TCRdb re-called the multiplex PCR reads through MiXCR, storing one row per CDR3 protein. The table shows about 470,000 distinct CDR3 sequences, with 15% occurring only once. The same sample was also studied in work on T cells in Graves' hyperthyroidism and ophthalmopathy.

The input for sequencing was peripheral blood mononuclear cells (PBMCs), taken at new diagnosis, from a patient treated with antithyroid drugs. The receptors originated from a woman aged 25 to 39 with Graves disease.

The genes are TRBV24-1 and TRBJ1-4; tentative D call: TRBD1 (5 bases). CDR3 length equals 16 residues. V was clipped by 2 bases and J by 6 bases, with 15 bases between them. Germline loops: CDR1 KGHDR, CDR2 SFDVKD. For the CDR3, the DNA is TGTGCCACCAGTGATTCCCCGGGACTAGGGGATGAAAAACTGTTTTTT. It codes for CATSDSPGLGDEKLFF.

This clonotype was counted only a few times. An end of the junction does not agree with germline; a read error may underlie this. The gene calls are TRBV20-1 and TRBJ2-7; 8 bases fit TRBD2. The CDR3 extends over 15 amino acids. Germline lookup yields CDR1 DFQATT and CDR2 SNEGSKA (reference sequence). The CDR3 region is CSARAAREDSHEQYF. Written as DNA, the CDR3 is TGCAGTGCTAGAGCGGCGCGGGAGGACTCCCACGAGCAGTACTTC.

This clonotype occurred many times. The chain uses TRBV12-3 or TRBV12-4 and TRBJ2-7, with D tentatively TRBD1 or TRBD2 (5 bases each). The germline V and J ends were trimmed by 3 bases and 5 bases, with 8 bases remaining between them. This CDR3 is 12 amino acids long. The CDR3 reads CASSLGTHEQYF. The CDR3 DNA reads TGTGCCAGCAGTTTGGGGACCCACGAGCAGTACTTC.

A remark on this clonotype: A much larger clone differs from this one at a single base, so this may be a read error. The chain has TRBV7-9 and TRBJ2-5; tentative D call: TRBD2 (5 bases). The CDR3 is 15 residues long. Germline V gives CDR1 SEHNR, CDR2 FQNEAQ (reference sequence). V was pared by 7 bases and J by 4 bases, with 19 bases between. CDR3 protein: CASTLAGELGETQYF. The CDR3 nucleotides read TGTGCCAGCACCCTGGCCGGGGAGCTGGGAGAGACCCAGTACTTC. The full variable domain, in which reference TRBV7-9 and TRBJ2-5 provide the parts outside the CDR3, is DTGVSQNPRHKITKRGQNVTFRCDPISEHNRLYWYRQTLGQGPEFLTYFQNEAQLEKSRLLSDRFSAERPKGSFSTLEIQRTEQGDSAMYLCASTLAGELGETQYFGPGTRLLVL.

This chain links TRBV7-9 with TRBJ1-3, with D possibly TRBD1 on 5 matching bases. This CDR3 is built from 16 residues. Germline V gene lookup returns CDR1 SEHNR and CDR2 FQNEAQ (reference sequence). The V end was cut by 5 bases, the J end by 0 bases, with 14 bases between. Written as DNA, the CDR3 is TGTGCCAGCAGCCATCCCGGCAGGGTCTCTGGAAACACCATATATTTT. This sequence encodes CASSHPGRVSGNTIYF.

This clonotype was seen a few times. The chain links TRBV4-1 to TRBJ2-2; 13 nucleotides match TRBD2. Germline CDR1 is MGHRA and CDR2 is YSYEKL. The CDR3 runs 17 residues. Trimming took 2 bases from V and 4 from J; bases not matched to a gene: 4. The CDR3 sequence is CASSQRTSGSATGELFF. Written as DNA, the CDR3 is TGCGCCAGCAGCCAACGGACTAGCGGGAGTGCCACCGGGGAGCTGTTTTTT.

V usage is TRBV4-1 and J usage is TRBJ1-3; D is unclear. V was trimmed by 0 bases and J by 6 bases, leaving 3 bases between them. The CDR3 extends over 12 amino acids. CDR1 and CDR2 (germline): MGHRA, YSYEKL. CDR3 nucleotides: TGCGCCAGCAGCCAAGATATAAACACCATATATTTT. It is translated as CASSQDINTIYF.

This clonotype has just a few counts. J is TRBJ2-7 and V is TRBV29-1; D is undetermined. The CDR3 sequence is 10 residues long. Per germline, CDR1 SQVTM and CDR2 ANQGSEA. In nucleotides, the CDR3 is TGCGCAGCGTTGAGTTACGAGCAGTACTTC. This codes for CAALSYEQYF.

At least ten counts were recorded for this clonotype. The V gene is TRBV30, the J gene TRBJ2-7; 12 positions match TRBD2. In germline, CDR1 is GTSNPN, CDR2 SVGIG (reference sequence). Trimming cost V 1 base and J 9 bases; bases outside gene matches: 4. The CDR3 runs to 13 residues. CDR3 protein: CAWSGGTSGRQYF. CDR3 in DNA: TGTGCCTGGAGTGGGGGGACTAGCGGGCGGCAGTACTTC.

Many counts were recorded for this clonotype. The chain recombines TRBV7-8 with TRBJ2-2; tentative D call: TRBD2 (5 bases). The V and J ends lost 3 bases and 4 bases respectively, with 18 bases between them. In germline, CDR1 is SGHVS, CDR2 FQNEAQ. This CDR3 region has 17 residues. In nucleotides, the CDR3 is TGTGCCAGCAGCTTCGGTGGAGGCCCCAAGGGCACCGGGGAGCTGTTTTTT. This sequence encodes CASSFGGGPKGTGELFF.

This clonotype was recorded many times. V gene TRBV2 combines with J gene TRBJ2-3, with D tentatively TRBD1 (6 bases). Germline loops: CDR1 SNHLY, CDR2 FYNNEI. The CDR3 contains 12 residues. Between the trimmed V and J ends, which lost 5 bases and 5 bases, there was a span of 8 bases. The DNA of the CDR3 is TGTGCCAGCAGTATGACAGGAGATACGCAGTATTTT. Residues: CASSMTGDTQYF.

This clonotype was observed many times. This chain links TRBV27 with TRBJ1-2; 9 bases match TRBD1. V lost 6 bases to trimming and J lost 3 bases; unmatched junction nucleotides: 5. Germline values: CDR1 MNHEY, CDR2 SMNVEV (reference sequence). This CDR3 region has 14 residues. The CDR3 DNA is TGTGCCAGCAGGGACAGGGGTTGGTACTATGGCTACACCTTC. This gives the protein CASRDRGWYYGYTF.

This clonotype was counted many times. This chain links TRBV2 with TRBJ2-2; TRBD2 matches at 12 bases. Germline values: CDR1 SNHLY, CDR2 FYNNEI. V lost 5 bases, J lost 6 bases, and 7 bases stayed unmatched. The CDR3 is made up of 16 amino acids. The CDR3 nucleotides are TGTGCCAGCAGTCTGAGACTAGCGGGAGTGCCCGGGGAGCTGTTTTTT. Residues: CASSLRLAGVPGELFF.

This chain joins TRBV4-1 and TRBJ1-1, with D unresolved. The CDR3 contains 15 residues. Germline lookup yields CDR1 MGHRA and CDR2 YSYEKL. V lost 4 bases, J lost 0 bases, and 12 bases lay in between. The DNA for the CDR3 is TGCGCCAGCAGCCTCCCCGGTGGAATGAACACTGAAGCTTTCTTT. Residues: CASSLPGGMNTEAFF.